One sample yielded the 3 T cell receptor beta chains listed below, sequenced in a study of blood T cells in healthy people across ages. The second PCR ran roughly 6 to 11 cycles with a sample-barcoded 5' primer and J-beta primers. TCRdb called the 5' RACE reads again in MiXCR, with one record for every CDR3 protein. Among around 500,000 distinct CDR3 sequences listed, about 29% were seen once. The data were also submitted as part of a second study, on T cells of mothers and their children.

The sample comprised blood. The receptors were gathered from a boy younger than 10 in good health.

V gene TRBV2 combines with J gene TRBJ2-6, with unresolved D. The germline V and J ends were trimmed by 3 bases and 0 bases, with 9 bases remaining between them. This CDR3 is built from 16 residues. Per the germline V gene, CDR1 is SNHLY and CDR2 is FYNNEI. DNA of the CDR3: TGTGCCAGCAGTGACCCAGGCAGCTCTGGGGCCAACGTCCTGACTTTC. This gives the protein CASSDPGSSGANVLTF.

The chain carries TRBV27 and TRBJ1-2; tentatively, D is TRBD1 (6 bases). Germline CDR1 MNHEY, CDR2 SMNVEV (reference sequence). The ends were cut back, 2 bases at V and 4 bases at J, with 11 bases in the middle. The CDR3 length is 14 residues. The DNA of the CDR3 is TGTGCCAGCAGTTTAAGGGGGGGATTCTATGGCTACACCTTC. This translates into CASSLRGGFYGYTF.

This chain links TRBV30 with TRBJ1-2, with 7 bases that match TRBD1. The CDR3 consists of 17 residues. V gave up 0 bases and J gave up 6 bases; unmatched junction bases: 16. The germline V gene encodes CDR1 GTSNPN and CDR2 SVGIG (reference sequence). The CDR3 sequence: CAWSVRGAGGRNHGYTF. CDR3 bases: TGTGCCTGGAGTGTAAGGGGGGCAGGGGGTCGAAATCATGGCTACACCTTC.